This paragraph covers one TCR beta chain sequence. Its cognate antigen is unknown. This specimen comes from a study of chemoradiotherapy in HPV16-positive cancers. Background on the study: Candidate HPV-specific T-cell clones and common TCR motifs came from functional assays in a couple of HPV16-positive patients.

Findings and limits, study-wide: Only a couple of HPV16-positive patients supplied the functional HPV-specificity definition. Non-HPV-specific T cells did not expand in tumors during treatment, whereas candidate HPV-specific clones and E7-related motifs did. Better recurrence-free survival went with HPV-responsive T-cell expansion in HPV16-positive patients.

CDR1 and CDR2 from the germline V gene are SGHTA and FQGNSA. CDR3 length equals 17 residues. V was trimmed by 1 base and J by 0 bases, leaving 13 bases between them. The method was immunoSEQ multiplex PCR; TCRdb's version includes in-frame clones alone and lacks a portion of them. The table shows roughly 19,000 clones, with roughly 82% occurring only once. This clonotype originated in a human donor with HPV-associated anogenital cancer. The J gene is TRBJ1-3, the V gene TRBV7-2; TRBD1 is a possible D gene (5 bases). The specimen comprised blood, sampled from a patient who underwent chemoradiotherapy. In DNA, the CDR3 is TGTGCCAGCAGCTTAGAGGGGACTCTCTTCTCTGGAAACACCATATATTTT. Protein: CASSLEGTLFSGNTIYF.